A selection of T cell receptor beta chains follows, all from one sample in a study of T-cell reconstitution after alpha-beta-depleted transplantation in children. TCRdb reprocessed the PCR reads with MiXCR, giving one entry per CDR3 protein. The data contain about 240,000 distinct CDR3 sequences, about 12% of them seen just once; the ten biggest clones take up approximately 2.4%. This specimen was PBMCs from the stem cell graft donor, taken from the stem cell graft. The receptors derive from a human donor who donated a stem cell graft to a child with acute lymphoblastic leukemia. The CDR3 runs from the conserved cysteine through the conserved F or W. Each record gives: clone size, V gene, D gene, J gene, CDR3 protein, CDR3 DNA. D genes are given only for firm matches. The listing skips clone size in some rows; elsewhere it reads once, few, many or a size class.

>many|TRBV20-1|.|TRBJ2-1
CSELSSENNEQFF
TGCAGTGAGCTAAGCTCGGAGAACAATGAGCAGTTCTTC
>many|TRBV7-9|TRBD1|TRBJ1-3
CASRTTGGSGNTIYF
TGTGCCAGCAGAACCACAGGGGGTTCGGGAAACACCATATATTTT
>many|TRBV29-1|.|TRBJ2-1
CSAPAGHNEQFF
TGCAGCGCCCCAGCGGGCCACAATGAGCAGTTCTTC
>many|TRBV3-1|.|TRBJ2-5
CASSQDLNAPETQYF
TGTGCCAGCAGCCAAGATCTTAACGCCCCGGAGACCCAGTACTTC
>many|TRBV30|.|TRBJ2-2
CAWKWWQLNTGELFF
TGTGCCTGGAAGTGGTGGCAGTTGAACACCGGGGAGCTGTTTTTT
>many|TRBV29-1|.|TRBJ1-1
CSVVEFTEAFF
TGCAGCGTGGTCGAGTTCACTGAAGCTTTCTTT
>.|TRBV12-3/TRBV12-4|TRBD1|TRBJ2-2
CASCLEFSGTGGNGELFF
TGTGCCAGCTGTTTAGAGTTCTCCGGGACAGGGGGTAACGGGGAGCTGTTTTTT
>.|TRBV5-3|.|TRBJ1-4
CARSLGAAIYQNEKLFF
TGTGCCAGAAGCTTGGGGGCAGCTATTTACCAGAATGAAAAACTGTTTTTT
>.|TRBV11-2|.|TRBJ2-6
CASSLRTGGANVLTF
TGTGCCAGCAGCTTAAGGACGGGAGGGGCCAACGTCCTGACTTTC
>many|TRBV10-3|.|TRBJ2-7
CAITAQGGGEQYF
TGTGCCATCACGGCTCAGGGAGGGGGCGAGCAGTACTTC
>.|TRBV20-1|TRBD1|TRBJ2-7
CSARGQGDWYEQYF
TGCAGTGCTAGAGGACAGGGAGATTGGTACGAGCAGTACTTC
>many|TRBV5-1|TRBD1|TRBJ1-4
CASSFNRGNEKLFF
TGCGCCAGCAGCTTCAACAGGGGTAATGAAAAACTGTTTTTT
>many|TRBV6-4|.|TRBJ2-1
CASSDSQGGDEQFF
TGTGCCAGCAGTGACTCGCAGGGTGGCGATGAGCAGTTCTTC
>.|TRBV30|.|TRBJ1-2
CAWSQGVHGYTF
TGTGCCTGGAGTCAAGGAGTCCATGGCTACACCTTC
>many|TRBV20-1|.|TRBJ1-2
CSARDKTYGYTF
TGCAGTGCTAGAGATAAAACCTATGGCTACACCTTC
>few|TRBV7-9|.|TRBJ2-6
CALGGANVLTF
TGTGCACTCGGCGGGGCCAACGTCCTGACTTTC
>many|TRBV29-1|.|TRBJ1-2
CSVDNQEANYGYTF
TGCAGCGTTGACAACCAGGAGGCTAACTATGGCTACACCTTC
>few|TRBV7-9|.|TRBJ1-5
CASGPTGLSNQPQHF
TGTGCCAGCGGGCCAACAGGTTTGAGCAATCAGCCCCAGCATTTT
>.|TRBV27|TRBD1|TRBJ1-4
CASSPNRQGPHGEKLFF
TGTGCCAGCAGTCCGAACCGACAGGGTCCGCACGGTGAAAAACTGTTTTTT
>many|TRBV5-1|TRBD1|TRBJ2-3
CASSSGQGGPDTQYF
TGCGCCAGCAGCTCGGGACAGGGTGGACCAGATACGCAGTATTTT
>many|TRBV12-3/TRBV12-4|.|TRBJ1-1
CASSLERARNTEAFF
TGTGCCAGCAGTTTAGAGCGGGCGAGGAACACTGAAGCTTTCTTT
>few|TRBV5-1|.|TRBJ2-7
CASSWDLTYEQYF
TGCGCCAGCAGCTGGGACCTGACCTACGAGCAGTACTTC
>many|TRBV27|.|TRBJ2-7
CASSFGLPTYEQYF
TGTGCCAGCAGTTTCGGGTTACCAACCTACGAGCAGTACTTC
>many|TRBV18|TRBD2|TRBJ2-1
CASSPAGGAYNEQFF
TGTGCCAGCTCACCGGCGGGAGGGGCTTACAATGAGCAGTTCTTC
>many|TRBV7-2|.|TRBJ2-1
CASSISRVSYNEQFF
TGTGCCAGCAGCATCAGTAGAGTTTCCTACAATGAGCAGTTCTTC
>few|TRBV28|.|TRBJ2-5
CASLRQGRAETQYF
TGTGCCTCTCTTCGGCAGGGCAGAGCGGAGACCCAGTACTTC
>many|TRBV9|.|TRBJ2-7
CASSASQGFHEQYF
TGTGCCAGCAGCGCAAGTCAGGGTTTCCACGAGCAGTACTTC
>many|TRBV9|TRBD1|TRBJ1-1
CASSFSDREAEAFF
TGTGCCAGCAGCTTTAGTGACAGGGAGGCTGAAGCTTTCTTT
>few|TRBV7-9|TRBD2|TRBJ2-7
CASSNAGAYEQYF
TGTGCCAGCAGCAATGCGGGGGCCTACGAGCAGTACTTC
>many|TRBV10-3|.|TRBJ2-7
CAISARGRYEQYF
TGTGCCATCAGTGCACGAGGGAGGTACGAGCAGTACTTC
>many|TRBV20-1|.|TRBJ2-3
CSARGPKPSPAAATDTQYF
TGCAGTGCTAGAGGTCCGAAACCTAGCCCAGCGGCGGCGACAGATACGCAGTATTTT
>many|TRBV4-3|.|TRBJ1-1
CASSHVSARSEAFF
TGCGCCAGCAGCCATGTCTCCGCGAGGTCTGAAGCTTTCTTT
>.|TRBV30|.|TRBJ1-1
CAWKGFRGPNTEAFF
TGTGCCTGGAAGGGTTTTAGGGGCCCGAACACTGAAGCTTTCTTT
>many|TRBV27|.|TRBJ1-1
CASSPFMNTEAFF
TGTGCCAGCAGTCCTTTCATGAACACTGAAGCTTTCTTT
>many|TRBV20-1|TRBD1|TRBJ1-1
CSARDGTGGGTEAFF
TGCAGTGCTAGAGATGGGACAGGAGGTGGAACTGAAGCTTTCTTT
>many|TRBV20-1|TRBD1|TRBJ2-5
CSAGQGEETQYF
TGCAGTGCTGGACAGGGGGAAGAGACCCAGTACTTC
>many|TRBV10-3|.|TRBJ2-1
CAISGGEREQFF
TGTGCCATCAGTGGGGGGGAAAGAGAGCAGTTCTTC
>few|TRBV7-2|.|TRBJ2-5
CASSLAGGGRETQYF
TGTGCCAGCAGCTTAGCAGGGGGCGGGAGAGAGACCCAGTACTTC
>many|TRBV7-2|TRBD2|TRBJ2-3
CASSPGTSEDTQYF
TGTGCCAGCAGCCCCGGGACTAGCGAGGATACGCAGTATTTT
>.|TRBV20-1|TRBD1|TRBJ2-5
CSASRTGYQETQYF
TGCAGTGCTAGCCGGACAGGGTACCAAGAGACCCAGTACTTC
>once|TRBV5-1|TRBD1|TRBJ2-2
CASSQIGLPGQGSTGELFF
TGCGCCAGCAGCCAAATAGGACTACCGGGACAGGGAAGCACCGGGGAGCTGTTTTTT
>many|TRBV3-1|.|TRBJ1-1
CASSQVEDTEAFF
TGTGCCAGCAGCCAAGTAGAGGACACTGAAGCTTTCTTT
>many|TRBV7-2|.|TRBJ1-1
CASSLDSRATEAFF
TGTGCCAGCAGCTTAGATTCGCGGGCCACTGAAGCTTTCTTT
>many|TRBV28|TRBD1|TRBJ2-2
CASSLFLRDRNTGELFF
TGTGCCAGCAGTTTATTTTTAAGGGACAGGAACACCGGGGAGCTGTTTTTT
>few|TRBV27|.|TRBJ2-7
CASSLAAGLTSYEQYF
TGTGCCAGCAGTTTAGCCGCGGGCCTAACGAGCTACGAGCAGTACTTC
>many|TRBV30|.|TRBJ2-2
CAWSVPGGDTGELFF
TGTGCCTGGAGTGTCCCAGGGGGGGACACCGGGGAGCTGTTTTTT
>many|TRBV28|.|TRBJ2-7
CASRATYEQYF
TGTGCCAGCAGGGCGACCTACGAGCAGTACTTC
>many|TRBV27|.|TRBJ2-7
CASSLYGDQADFRDEQYF
TGTGCCAGCAGTTTATATGGGGACCAGGCCGACTTTAGGGACGAGCAGTACTTC
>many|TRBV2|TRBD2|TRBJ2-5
CASSKAGGRIQETQYF
TGTGCCAGCAGTAAAGCGGGAGGTCGCATACAAGAGACCCAGTACTTC
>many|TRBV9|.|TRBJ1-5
CASSVHTDQPQHF
TGTGCCAGCAGCGTCCACACTGATCAGCCCCAGCATTTT
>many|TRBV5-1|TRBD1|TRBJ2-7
CASSRTGNTYEQYF
TGCGCCAGCAGCCGGACAGGGAACACCTACGAGCAGTACTTC
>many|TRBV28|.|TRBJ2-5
CASSLRILFQETQYF
TGTGCCAGCAGTTTACGAATCCTCTTCCAAGAGACCCAGTACTTC
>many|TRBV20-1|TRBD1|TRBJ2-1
CSARVMAGTGVGSSFSYNEQFF
TGCAGTGCTAGAGTAATGGCCGGGACAGGGGTCGGGTCCTCATTCTCCTACAATGAGCAGTTCTTC
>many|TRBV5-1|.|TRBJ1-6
CASSFSDRLNSPLHF
TGCGCCAGCAGCTTCTCGGACCGACTAAATTCACCCCTCCACTTT
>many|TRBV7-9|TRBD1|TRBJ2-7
CASSHPGGLAYEQYF
TGTGCCAGCAGCCACCCAGGGGGCTTGGCTTACGAGCAGTACTTC
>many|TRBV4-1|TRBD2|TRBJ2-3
CASSLGLAGGDTQYF
TGCGCCAGCAGCCTCGGACTAGCGGGGGGGGATACGCAGTATTTT
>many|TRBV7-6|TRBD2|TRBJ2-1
CASSLELAGHNEQFF
TGTGCCAGCAGCTTAGAACTAGCGGGCCACAATGAGCAGTTCTTC
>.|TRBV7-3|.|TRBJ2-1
CASRSGTSNEQFF
TGTGCCAGCAGATCCGGGACCAGTAATGAGCAGTTCTTC
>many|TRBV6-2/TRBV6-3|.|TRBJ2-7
CASSLYGPPYEQYF
TGTGCCAGCAGTTTGTACGGACCCCCCTACGAGCAGTACTTC